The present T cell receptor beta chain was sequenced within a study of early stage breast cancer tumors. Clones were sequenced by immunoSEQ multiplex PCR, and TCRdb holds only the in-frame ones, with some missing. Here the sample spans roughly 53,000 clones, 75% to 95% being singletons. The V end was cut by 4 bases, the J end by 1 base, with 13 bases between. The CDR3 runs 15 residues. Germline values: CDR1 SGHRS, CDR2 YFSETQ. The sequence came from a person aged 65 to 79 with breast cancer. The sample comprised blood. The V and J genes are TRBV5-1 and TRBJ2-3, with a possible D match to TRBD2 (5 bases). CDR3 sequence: CASSPPADRTDTQYF. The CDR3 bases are TGCGCCAGCAGCCCTCCAGCGGACCGCACAGATACGCAGTATTTT.